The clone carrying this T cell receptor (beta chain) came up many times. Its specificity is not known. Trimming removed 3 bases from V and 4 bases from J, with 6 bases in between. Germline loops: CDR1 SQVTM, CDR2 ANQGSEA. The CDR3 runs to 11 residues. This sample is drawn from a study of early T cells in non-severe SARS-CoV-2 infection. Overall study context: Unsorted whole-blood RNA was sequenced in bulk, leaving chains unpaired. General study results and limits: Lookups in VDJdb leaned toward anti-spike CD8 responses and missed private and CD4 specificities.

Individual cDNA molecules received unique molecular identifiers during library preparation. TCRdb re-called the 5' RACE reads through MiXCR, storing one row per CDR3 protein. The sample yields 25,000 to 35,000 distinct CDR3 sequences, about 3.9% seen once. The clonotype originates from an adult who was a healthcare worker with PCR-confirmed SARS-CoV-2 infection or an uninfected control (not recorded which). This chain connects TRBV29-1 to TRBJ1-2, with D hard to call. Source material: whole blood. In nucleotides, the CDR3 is TGCAGCGTTGATTCACGCTATGGCTACACCTTC. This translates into CSVDSRYGYTF.